Sequencing of this TCR beta chain was carried out in a study of T-cell memory formation after mild COVID-19. Study-wide findings and caveats: Clones that contracted from day 15 to 85 had balanced CD4/CD8; later expanders were CD4+ biased.

The CDR3 consists of 13 residues. Germline V gene data show CDR1 as MRHNA and CDR2 as SNTAGT. The V and J ends lost 3 bases and 7 bases respectively, with 10 bases between them. This clonotype was picked up a small number of times. Antigen unknown. TCRdb itself ran the 5' RACE reads through MiXCR, one entry per CDR3 protein. This table has 300,000 or so distinct CDR3 sequences, approximately 15% appearing once. The TCR sequence derives from a man aged 18 to 29 who had mild COVID-19 (a few samples of this study predate the infection). Cell type and time point are not known. The chain is built from TRBV6-4 and TRBJ2-4; tentatively, D is TRBD2 (5 bases). The sequenced sample consisted of PBMCs or a T cell subset sorted from them (not recorded which). CDR3 protein: CASSEPRENIQYF. In DNA form, the CDR3 reads TGTGCCAGCAGTGAACCGAGGGAGAACATTCAGTACTTC.